Following are 28 T cell receptor beta chains from one sample sequenced in a study of blood T cell repertoires in COVID-19. The repertoire was sequenced with immunoSEQ multiplex PCR; TCRdb's copy has only in-frame clones and lacks some. In the table there are 70,000 to 75,000 clones, approximately 80% of which are singletons. The sample taken for sequencing was peripheral blood. Receptors originate from a man between 65 and 85 years old with acute or convalescent COVID-19.

The chain combines TRBV7-2 with TRBJ2-5; D remains ambiguous. This CDR3 comprises 15 residues. V lost 1 base, J lost 6 bases, and 15 bases lay in between. From germline, CDR1 is SGHTA and CDR2 FQGNSA. CDR3 loop: CASSLDSSAVQTQYF. Written as DNA, the CDR3 is TGTGCCAGCAGCTTAGATTCCTCTGCAGTCCAGACCCAGTACTTC.

This clone was seen once. The V call is TRBV6-5, the J call TRBJ1-1, with D unresolved. CDR1 and CDR2 (germline): MNHEY, SVGAGI. This CDR3 comprises 15 residues. V was trimmed by 2 bases and J by 4 bases, leaving 14 bases between them. In DNA form, the CDR3 reads TGTGCCAGCAGTTACGGTGACTCTGTGGGCACTGAAGCTTTCTTT. It encodes CASSYGDSVGTEAFF.

This chain joins TRBV5-4 and TRBJ2-3, with TRBD1 matching 8 bases. The trim removed 4 bases at V and 0 bases at J, leaving 4 bases unmatched. Germline V gene lookup returns CDR1 SGHNT and CDR2 YYREEE (reference sequence). CDR3 size: 15 residues. In nucleotides, the CDR3 is TGTGCCAGCAGCATACAGGGGGTTAGCACAGATACGCAGTATTTT. Translating gives CASSIQGVSTDTQYF.

The chain carries TRBV10-1 and TRBJ2-3; TRBD2 matches at 11 bases. Germline V lookup: CDR1 WNHNN, CDR2 SYGVQD (reference sequence). The CDR3 consists of 16 residues. With 5 bases clipped from V and 1 base from J, the junction kept 5 bases outside the gene matches. The CDR3 sequence is CASSPLLAGGTDTQYF. CDR3 in DNA: TGCGCCAGCAGTCCTCTACTAGCGGGAGGCACAGATACGCAGTATTTT.

This chain uses TRBV2 with TRBJ2-2, with TRBD2 matching 9 bases. CDR1 and CDR2 (germline): SNHLY, FYNNEI. V shed 6 bases and J 1 base; nucleotides not matched to a gene: 12. This CDR3 is 18 amino acids long. The CDR3 loop reads CASRWELGLAGNTGELFF. Here the CDR3 DNA reads TGTGCCAGCAGGTGGGAGTTGGGACTAGCCGGGAACACCGGGGAGCTGTTTTTT.

The chain uses TRBV27 and TRBJ2-1; 7 positions agree with TRBD2. The CDR3 loop spans 14 amino acids. In germline, CDR1 is MNHEY, CDR2 SMNVEV (reference sequence). V gave up 8 bases and J gave up 5 bases; unmatched junction bases: 9. The CDR3 coding sequence is TGTGCCAGCGCCGATAGCGGGCATAACAATGAGCAGTTCTTC. Protein: CASADSGHNNEQFF.

The chain carries TRBV5-5 and TRBJ2-7; 8 bases align to TRBD1. The germline CDR1 and CDR2 sequences are SGHKS and YYEKEE (reference sequence). There are 16 residues in the CDR3. Unmatched junction bases numbered 18, after V lost 5 bases and J lost 8 bases. The CDR3 loop is CASSSGGWTGRPKQYF. CDR3 in DNA: TGTGCCAGCAGTTCCGGGGGCTGGACAGGGCGTCCTAAGCAGTACTTC.

The sample holds a few counts of this clone. The chain links TRBV30 to TRBJ1-1; D is ambiguous. The CDR3 totals 11 residues. The germline CDR1 and CDR2 sequences are GTSNPN and SVGIG (reference sequence). Trimming stripped 4 bases from V and 9 bases from J, with 12 bases between. CDR3 nucleotides: TGTGCCTGGACTTCTGCTCAGAAAGCTTTCTTT. Translating it yields CAWTSAQKAFF.

This rearrangement joins TRBV19 to TRBJ2-1, with TRBD2 identical over 7 bases. Germline loops: CDR1 LNHDA, CDR2 SQIVND (reference sequence). The CDR3 loop spans 15 amino acids. V dropped 6 bases and J dropped 9; count of bases not matched to a gene: 14. DNA of the CDR3: TGTGCCAGTAGCCCGTCGGTGGCGGGAGCGGGTGAGCAGTTCTTC. Translated: CASSPSVAGAGEQFF. Based on the CDR3 plus reference TRBV19 and TRBJ2-1, the full variable domain is DGGITQSPKYLFRKEGQNVTLSCEQNLNHDAMYWYRQDPGQGLRLIYYSQIVNDFQKGDIAEGYSVSREKKESFPLTVTSAQKNPTAFYLCASSPSVAGAGEQFFGPGTRLTVL.

The rearrangement links TRBV7-2 to TRBJ2-7, with 7 bases aligning to TRBD2. Per germline, CDR1 SGHTA and CDR2 FQGNSA. The CDR3 is made up of 14 amino acids. The V gene end was trimmed by 3 bases and the J gene end by 5 bases; junction bases not matched to a gene: 7. CDR3 nucleotide sequence: TGTGCCAGCAGCTTCGCGGGAGATAACAACGAGCAGTACTTC. Translation: CASSFAGDNNEQYF.

This chain links TRBV5-1 with TRBJ1-5, with 11 bases identical to TRBD1. With 4 bases clipped from V and 5 bases from J, the junction kept 5 bases outside the gene matches. Germline CDR1 reads SGHRS; CDR2 reads YFSETQ. The CDR3 contains 15 residues. As DNA, the CDR3 is TGCGCCAGCAGCCTTGGGACAGGGGGGTATCAGCCCCAGCATTTT. Encoded protein: CASSLGTGGYQPQHF.

The V gene is TRBV18, the J gene TRBJ2-1; 10 bases are a match to TRBD2. Germline CDR1 reads KGHSH; CDR2 reads LQKENI. The CDR3 length is 13 residues. The trim removed 7 bases at V and 7 bases at J, leaving 4 bases unmatched. This chain's CDR3 is CASLASGRNEQFF. The CDR3 DNA follows: TGTGCCAGCTTGGCTAGCGGGAGAAATGAGCAGTTCTTC.

V is TRBV21-1 and J is TRBJ2-1; the listed D gene, TRBD1, was not tested against the DNA. TRBV21-1 is an annotated pseudogene. The CDR3 is 18 amino acids. The CDR3: CASSKVSRQGFSYNEQFF. As DNA, the CDR3 is TGTGCCAGCAGCAAAGTGAGCAGACAGGGTTTCTCCTACAATGAGCAGTTCTTC.

J is TRBJ2-5 and V is TRBV5-1; a possible D gene is TRBD1 (6 bases). The V and J ends lost 4 bases and 2 bases respectively, with 15 bases between them. CDR3 length: 15 residues. Germline assignment: CDR1 SGHRS and CDR2 YFSETQ. The CDR3 bases are TGCGCCAGCAGCCCGGGACACCAGGATCAAGAGACCCAGTACTTC. It is translated as CASSPGHQDQETQYF.

V usage is TRBV19 and J usage is TRBJ1-5; maybe TRBD1 (6 bases). The germline V and J ends were trimmed by 9 bases and 3 bases, with 12 bases remaining between them. CDR3 length: 13 residues. Germline CDR1 reads LNHDA; CDR2 reads SQIVND (reference sequence). CDR3 region: CASRGVDNQPQHF. In nucleotides, the CDR3 is TGTGCCAGCAGGGGAGTTGACAATCAGCCCCAGCATTTT.

The chain couples TRBV9 to TRBJ2-3, with TRBD2 matching over 8 bases. Looked up from germline, CDR1 is SGDLS and CDR2 is YYNGEE. This CDR3 is built from 15 residues. J gave up 1 base and V 0 bases, and 1 base lay outside the gene matches. The CDR3 region is CASSVELAGTDTQYF. CDR3 coding DNA: TGTGCCAGCAGCGTAGAACTAGCGGGCACAGATACGCAGTATTTT.

There are a few counts of this clone. This chain uses TRBV19 with TRBJ1-1; the D gene is possibly TRBD1 (6 bases). V lost 3 bases and J 8 bases, leaving 16 bases between the germline ends. The CDR3 sequence is 14 residues long. CDR1 is LNHDA and CDR2 is SQIVND in the germline V gene (reference sequence). Here the CDR3 reads CASSIQPGAREAFF. The CDR3 nucleotides are TGTGCCAGTAGTATCCAACCAGGGGCGAGGGAAGCTTTCTTT.

This rearrangement joins TRBV20-1 to TRBJ1-2, with a weak D call TRBD1 (6 bases). The germline CDR1 and CDR2 sequences are DFQATT and SNEGSKA (reference sequence). This CDR3 spans 13 amino acids. The V and J ends lost 3 bases and 1 base respectively, with 9 bases between them. Here the CDR3 DNA reads TGCAGTGCTAGTTTGGACAGTAACTATGGCTACACCTTC. Translated: CSASLDSNYGYTF.

The V and J genes are TRBV6-5 and TRBJ1-2; D possibly corresponds to TRBD1 (5 bases). This CDR3 has 10 residues. Germline CDR1 MNHEY, CDR2 SVGAGI. V was shortened by 8 bases and J by 14 bases, with 15 bases between the two germline ends. CDR3 coding DNA: TGTGCCAGCGTGGGGCGATCCGGAACCTTC. Translating gives CASVGRSGTF.

The chain combines TRBV2 with TRBJ2-7, with a possible D match to TRBD1 (6 bases). This CDR3 has 13 amino acids. Per germline, CDR1 SNHLY and CDR2 FYNNEI. Trimming left V 5 bases short and J 5 bases short, with 13 bases between. The DNA of the CDR3 is TGTGCCAGCAGTTCTCAAAGGGACAACGAGCAGTACTTC. It yields the protein CASSSQRDNEQYF.

This sequence joins TRBV10-3 and TRBJ2-1; no definite D call. Germline V CDR1 and CDR2: ENHRY, SYGVKD. Between the trimmed V and J ends, which lost 1 base and 8 bases, there was a span of 6 bases. The CDR3 runs to 12 residues. CDR3 amino acids: CAISEFTDEQFF. The CDR3 bases are TGTGCCATCAGTGAGTTTACAGATGAGCAGTTCTTC.

The chain joins TRBV7-7 to TRBJ2-3, with 11 bases lining up with TRBD2. The CDR3 runs to 16 residues. V was pared by 1 base and J by 3 bases, with 3 bases of the junction left unmatched. Per germline, CDR1 SSHAT and CDR2 FNYEAQ (reference sequence). The CDR3 DNA reads TGTGCCAGCAGCTTAGGTCTAGCGGGAGGAACAGATACGCAGTATTTT. It encodes CASSLGLAGGTDTQYF.

This chain connects TRBV6-6 to TRBJ1-5, with no clear D. Germline CDR1 and CDR2: MNHNY and SVGAGI (reference sequence). The CDR3 spans 15 residues. V dropped 0 bases and J dropped 4 bases, with 10 bases sitting between them. CDR3 sequence: CASSYSSSLNQPQHF. CDR3 DNA sequence: TGTGCCAGCAGTTACTCGAGTAGTTTGAATCAGCCCCAGCATTTT.

This chain connects TRBV9 to TRBJ1-2; 7 bases line up with TRBD1. The V segment lost 3 bases and the J segment 2 bases; nucleotides outside the gene matches: 1. The CDR3 runs 13 residues. The germline V gene has CDR1 SGDLS and CDR2 YYNGEE. Here the CDR3 DNA reads TGTGCCAGCAGCGCGACAGGGAACTATGGCTACACCTTC. The encoded protein is CASSATGNYGYTF.

This clone has more than one count but fewer than ten. V and J are TRBV30 and TRBJ1-2; D remains unclear. The CDR3 length is 11 residues. V lost 5 bases to trimming and J lost 4 bases, with 8 bases between them. The germline CDR1 and CDR2 sequences are GTSNPN and SVGIG (reference sequence). The CDR3 DNA reads as TGTGCCTGGTTTCGGGGCTATGGCTACACCTTC. This encodes CAWFRGYGYTF.

This chain joins TRBV6-5 and TRBJ1-1; D may be TRBD1 (5 bases). The CDR3 is made up of 15 amino acids. Germline V lookup: CDR1 MNHEY, CDR2 SVGAGI. The V and J ends lost 5 bases and 7 bases respectively, with 20 bases between them. Written as DNA, the CDR3 is TGTGCCAGCAGTCCAGCGCAGGGTCTTGGCCGTGAAGCTTTCTTT. This encodes CASSPAQGLGREAFF.

The gene calls are TRBV7-3 and TRBJ2-3; 8 bases line up with TRBD1. Germline assignment: CDR1 SGHTA and CDR2 FQGTGA. The CDR3 has 15 residues. Trimming removed 5 bases from V and 7 bases from J; junction bases left unmatched: 11. The CDR3 region is CASSTEPGQDYTQYF. CDR3 in DNA: TGTGCCAGCAGCACGGAACCGGGACAGGACTATACGCAGTATTTT.

This chain joins TRBV7-2 and TRBJ2-1; D perhaps matches TRBD2 (6 bases). The CDR3 totals 15 residues. Trimming left V 5 bases short and J 6 bases short, with 17 bases between. Germline V lookup: CDR1 SGHTA, CDR2 FQGNSA. This chain's CDR3 is CASSHPGREINEQFF. The CDR3 DNA sequence: TGTGCCAGCAGCCACCCCGGGCGGGAAATCAATGAGCAGTTCTTC.